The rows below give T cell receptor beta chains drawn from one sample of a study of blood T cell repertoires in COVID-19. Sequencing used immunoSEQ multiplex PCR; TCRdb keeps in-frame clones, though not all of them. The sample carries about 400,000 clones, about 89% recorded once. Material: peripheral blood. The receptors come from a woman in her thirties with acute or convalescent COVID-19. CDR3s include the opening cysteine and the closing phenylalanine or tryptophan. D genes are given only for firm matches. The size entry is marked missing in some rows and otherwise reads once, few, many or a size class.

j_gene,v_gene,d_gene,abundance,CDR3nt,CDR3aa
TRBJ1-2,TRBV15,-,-,TGTGCCACCAGCAGAGCAGGGGTTCCAGGGGCCCACTATGGCTACACCTTC,CATSRAGVPGAHYGYTF
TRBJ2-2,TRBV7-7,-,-,TGTGCCAGCAGCTTAGGAGGCCGGGACACCGGGGAGCTGTTTTTT,CASSLGGRDTGELFF
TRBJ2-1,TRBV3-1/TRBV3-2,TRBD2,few,TGTGCCAGCAGCCACTATTCGGCGGGGGGGGGATACAATGAGCAGTTCTTC,CASSHYSAGGGYNEQFF
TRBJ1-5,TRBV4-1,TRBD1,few,TGCGCCAGCAGCCGGGACAGGGAGTGGCAGCCCCAGCATTTT,CASSRDREWQPQHF
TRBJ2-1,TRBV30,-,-,TGTGCCTGGAGCGACGCGGGGCAGGCCTACAATGAGCAGTTCTTC,CAWSDAGQAYNEQFF
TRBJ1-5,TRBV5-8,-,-,TGTGCCAGCAGCTTGGGGCGGGGGTACCAGCCCCAGCATTTT,CASSLGRGYQPQHF
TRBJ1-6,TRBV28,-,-,TGTGCCAGCAGTCAGATGGGCCGGACTGTCAATTCACCCCTCCACTTT,CASSQMGRTVNSPLHF
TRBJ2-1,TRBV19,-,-,TGTGCCAGTAGTCTTAGCCACAATGAGCAGTTCTTC,CASSLSHNEQFF
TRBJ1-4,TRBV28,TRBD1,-,TGTGCCAGCACCGTACAGGGGGCTGCGTCGGTGAGTGAAAAACTGTTTTTT,CASTVQGAASVSEKLFF
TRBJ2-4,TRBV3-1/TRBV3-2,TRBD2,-,TGTGCCAGCAGCCTAGCGGGGGGGCCCCGAGGGAACATTCAGTACTTC,CASSLAGGPRGNIQYF
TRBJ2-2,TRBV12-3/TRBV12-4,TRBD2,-,TGTGCCAGCAAGCGGGGGGGTCACGGGGAGCTGTTTTTT,CASKRGGHGELFF
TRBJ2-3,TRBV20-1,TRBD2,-,TGCAGTGCTAGTCCAGGGACTAGCGGGGGTGGTACAGATACGCAGTATTTT,CSASPGTSGGGTDTQYF
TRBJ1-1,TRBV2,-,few,TGTGCCAGCATCCGGGCCCCTTCGGGGGACACTGAAGCTTTCTTT,CASIRAPSGDTEAFF
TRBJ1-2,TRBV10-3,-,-,TGTGCCATCAGTGATCAGTATGGCTACACCTTC,CAISDQYGYTF
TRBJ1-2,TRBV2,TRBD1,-,TGTGCCAGCAGCGAAAACCGGGACAGGGGTAATGGCTACACCTTC,CASSENRDRGNGYTF
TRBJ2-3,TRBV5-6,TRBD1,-,TGTGCCAGCAGCTTTCGGACAGGGGTCACAGATACGCAGTATTTT,CASSFRTGVTDTQYF
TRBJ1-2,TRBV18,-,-,TGTGCCAGCTCACCAAGGGGGAAAGGCTATGGCTACACCTTC,CASSPRGKGYGYTF
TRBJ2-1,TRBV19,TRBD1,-,TGTGCCAGTAGTTTCCGGGACAGGGGTCGTGGCGAGCAGTTCTTC,CASSFRDRGRGEQFF